The rows below give T cell receptor beta chains drawn from one sample of a study of beta chain features in type 1 diabetes. TCRdb's table, derived via immunoSEQ multiplex PCR, lists solely in-frame clones and lacks some. The sample carries 300,000 to 400,000 clones, 7.5% to 9% recorded once. Sequencing was carried out using central memory CD4+ T cells from blood. Receptors were obtained from a woman aged 18-35 years in good health. Each CDR3 is given with its conserved first and last residue. Fields, in order: V gene, clone size, D gene, CDR3 protein. D genes are given only for firm matches. Rows may omit the clone size; those that give it use once, few, many or a size class.

V: TRBV5-6; size: .; D: .; CDR3: CASSFRTGSQETQYF
V: TRBV6-1; size: many; D: .; CDR3: CASRQAYEQYF
V: TRBV7-9; size: many; D: TRBD2; CDR3: CASSGRREGEQFF
V: TRBV28; size: .; D: TRBD1; CDR3: CASRQGAGNQPQHF
V: TRBV7-9; size: .; D: .; CDR3: CASSLNLGPAYEQYF
V: TRBV21-1; size: few; D: .; CDR3: CASSPGIIQVNGSLPRLYNEQFF
V: TRBV6-6; size: few; D: .; CDR3: CASSYGQNTEAFF
V: TRBV5-1; size: few; D: .; CDR3: CASSSENTGELFF
V: TRBV5-4; size: .; D: .; CDR3: CASRSSREGTEAFF
V: TRBV29-1; size: few; D: .; CDR3: CSVKGASNTEAFF
V: TRBV28; size: .; D: TRBD1; CDR3: CASSSPGPGGQTQYF
V: TRBV11-2; size: .; D: .; CDR3: CASSLAGNTDTQYF
V: TRBV7-2; size: few; D: .; CDR3: CASSPGRYGYTF
V: TRBV29-1; size: few; D: .; CDR3: CSVLTTTTYEQYF
V: TRBV9; size: few; D: .; CDR3: CASSAGKTAQNYGYTF
V: TRBV4-2; size: few; D: .; CDR3: CASSQMARGRGRALDEQYF
V: TRBV2; size: .; D: TRBD1; CDR3: CASSASQGVNQPQHF
V: TRBV9; size: many; D: TRBD2; CDR3: CASSVSGIGQETQYF
V: TRBV28; size: .; D: .; CDR3: CASSLTGWSNQPQHF
V: TRBV2; size: .; D: TRBD2; CDR3: CASREGTSGSRNQYF
V: TRBV7-2; size: few; D: TRBD2; CDR3: CASSSGRATDTQYF
V: TRBV29-1; size: .; D: TRBD2; CDR3: CSVFARLRGTYEQYF